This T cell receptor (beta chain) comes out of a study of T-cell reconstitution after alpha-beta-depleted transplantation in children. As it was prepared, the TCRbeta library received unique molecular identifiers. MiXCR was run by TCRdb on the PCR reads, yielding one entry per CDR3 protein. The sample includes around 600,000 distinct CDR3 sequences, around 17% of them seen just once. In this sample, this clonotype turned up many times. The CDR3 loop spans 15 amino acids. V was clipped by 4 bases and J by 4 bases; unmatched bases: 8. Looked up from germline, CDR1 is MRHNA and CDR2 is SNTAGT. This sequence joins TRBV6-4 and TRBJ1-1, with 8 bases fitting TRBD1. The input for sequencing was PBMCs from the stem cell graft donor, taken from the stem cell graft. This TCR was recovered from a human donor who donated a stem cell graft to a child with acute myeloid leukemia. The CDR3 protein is CASSGQGKTGTEAFF. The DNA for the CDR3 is TGTGCCAGCAGTGGACAGGGGAAGACGGGCACTGAAGCTTTCTTT.